This T cell receptor (beta chain) is drawn from a study of cytomegalovirus exposure and HLA in healthy donors. Study as a whole: Genetic ancestry analysis placed about 76% of the roughly 400 donors that were genotyped in the Caucasian-associated cluster. The study, taken as a whole, reports: For TCR beta chains, V- and J-gene trimming was later linked to a missense DCLRE1C variant.

A remark on this clone: Its antigen is unknown.

Per germline, CDR1 LNHDA and CDR2 SQIVND (reference sequence). The CDR3 length is 16 residues. V was cut by 6 bases and J by 13 bases, with 27 bases left in between. PCR amplification relied on 60 Vbeta primers (plus 13 Jbeta primers). Using immunoSEQ multiplex PCR, the repertoire was profiled, and TCRdb retains in-frame clones only, with some absent. The table records 120,000 to 150,000 clones, more than 60% of them present only once. The clonotype comes from a woman aged 60-75 years in good health and CMV-seronegative. The rearrangement links TRBV19 to TRBJ1-4; possible D gene TRBD1, 5 bases. Sequencing was performed on PBMCs. CDR3 residues: CASRNVLDSTHDRLFF. CDR3 bases: TGTGCCAGTAGGAATGTACTCGACAGTACCCACGATAGACTGTTTTTT. The variable domain in full, completed from reference TRBV19 and TRBJ1-4, reads DGGITQSPKYLFRKEGQNVTLSCEQNLNHDAMYWYRQDPGQGLRLIYYSQIVNDFQKGDIAEGYSVSREKKESFPLTVTSAQKNPTAFYLCASRNVLDSTHDRLFFGSGTQLSVL.